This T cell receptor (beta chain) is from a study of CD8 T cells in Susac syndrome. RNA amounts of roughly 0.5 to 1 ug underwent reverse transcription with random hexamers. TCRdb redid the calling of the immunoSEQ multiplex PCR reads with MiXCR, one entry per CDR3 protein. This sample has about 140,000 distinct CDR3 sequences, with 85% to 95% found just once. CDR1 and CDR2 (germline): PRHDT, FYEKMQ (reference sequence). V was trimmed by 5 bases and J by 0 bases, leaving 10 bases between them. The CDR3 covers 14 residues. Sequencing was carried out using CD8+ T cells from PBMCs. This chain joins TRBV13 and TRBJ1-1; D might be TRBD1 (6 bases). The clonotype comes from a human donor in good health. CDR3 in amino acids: CASSPGQLNTEAFF. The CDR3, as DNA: TGTGCCAGCAGCCCCGGACAGCTGAACACTGAAGCTTTCTTT.